Listed below are T cell receptor beta chains from one sample, sequenced in a study of blood T cell repertoires in COVID-19. Libraries were prepared by immunoSEQ multiplex PCR; TCRdb keeps only in-frame clonotypes and omits some of them. The sample has about 210,000 clones; around nine tenths are singletons. The source material was peripheral blood. These receptors were taken from a man between 18 and 35 years old with active or convalescent COVID-19. Each CDR3 is given with its conserved first and last residue. The D gene is left open where the match is weak. Clone size is not always given. Where it is, it says once, few, many or a class for expanded clones.

- - TRBJ1-5 TRBV7-2 CASSFTGLLNRNQPQHF TGTGCCAGCAGCTTCACAGGGTTATTAAATAGGAATCAGCCCCAGCATTTT
- TRBD1 TRBJ1-2 TRBV5-6 CASSPQGQGFYTF TGTGCCAGCAGCCCTCAAGGACAGGGCTTCTACACCTTC
- TRBD1 TRBJ2-7 TRBV4-2 CASSLSGQGVYEQYF TGTGCCAGCAGCCTTTCGGGACAGGGGGTTTACGAGCAGTACTTC
- - TRBJ1-3 TRBV30 CAWSLTVSGNTIYF TGTGCCTGGAGCCTGACAGTCTCCGGAAACACCATATATTTT
- - TRBJ1-6 TRBV30 CAWSRRGFAYNSPLHF TGTGCCTGGAGTCGTAGGGGATTTGCCTATAATTCACCCCTCCACTTT
- - TRBJ2-7 TRBV3-1/TRBV3-2 CASSPWGRRYEQYF TGTGCCAGCAGCCCGTGGGGGCGGAGGTACGAGCAGTACTTC
- - TRBJ2-3 TRBV9 CASSVGASGPTTDTQYF TGTGCCAGCAGCGTAGGGGCAAGCGGGCCGACCACAGATACGCAGTATTTT
- TRBD2 TRBJ2-3 TRBV5-1 CASSLTTSRDTQYF TGCGCCAGCAGCCTAACGACTAGCCGGGATACGCAGTATTTT
- TRBD1 TRBJ2-2 TRBV7-9 CASSGLQGALGTGELFF TGTGCCAGCAGCGGCCTACAGGGGGCTTTGGGCACCGGGGAGCTGTTTTTT
once - TRBJ1-3 TRBV9 CASSVEGNSGNTIYF TGTGCCAGCAGCGTCGAGGGCAACTCTGGAAACACCATATATTTT
- - TRBJ2-3 TRBV6-1 CASSEEASFTDTQYF TGTGCCAGCAGTGAAGAAGCGTCCTTCACAGATACGCAGTATTTT
- TRBD1 TRBJ2-5 TRBV13 CASSLGMTGNLETQYF TGTGCCAGCAGCTTAGGGATGACAGGGAATCTGGAGACCCAGTACTTC
- TRBD1 TRBJ1-1 TRBV7-9 CASSQTGTDKAFF TGTGCCAGCAGCCAAACAGGGACAGACAAAGCTTTCTTT
- TRBD2 TRBJ2-7 TRBV2 CASTRGVRGGEQYF TGTGCCAGCACCCGGGGGGTCCGCGGTGGCGAGCAGTACTTC
- TRBD1 TRBJ2-2 TRBV5-4 CASSPGTAFSNTGELFF TGTGCCAGCAGCCCCGGGACAGCATTTTCTAACACCGGGGAGCTGTTTTTT
once - TRBJ2-5 TRBV2 CASSILRPSDGIGETQYF TGTGCCAGCAGTATACTCCGGCCCAGTGACGGGATTGGGGAGACCCAGTACTTC
- - TRBJ2-3 TRBV5-6 CASSFWQAGADTQYF TGTGCCAGCAGCTTTTGGCAGGCGGGCGCAGATACGCAGTATTTT
- TRBD1 TRBJ2-7 TRBV11-2 CASSVNRDSSYEQYF TGTGCCAGCAGCGTTAATAGGGACAGCTCCTACGAGCAGTACTTC
once TRBD1 TRBJ1-5 TRBV29-1 CSVVETGGAEQPQHF TGCAGCGTTGTCGAGACAGGGGGCGCCGAGCAGCCCCAGCATTTT
- TRBD2 TRBJ2-1 TRBV5-6 CASSPGLAGPYNEQFF TGTGCCAGCAGCCCGGGACTAGCGGGGCCCTACAATGAGCAGTTCTTC
- TRBD2 TRBJ2-3 TRBV10-3 CAISDSGVSTDTQYF TGTGCCATCAGTGATAGCGGGGTAAGCACAGATACGCAGTATTTT
- - TRBJ1-5 TRBV19 CASSSPGRGQPQHF TGTGCCAGTAGCTCCCCAGGGCGGGGTCAGCCCCAGCATTTT
- - TRBJ2-7 TRBV9 CASSVDPWRVQYF TGTGCCAGCAGCGTAGACCCTTGGAGGGTGCAGTACTTC
- TRBD1 TRBJ1-2 TRBV27 CASSLSRDRGLYGYTF TGTGCCAGCAGTTTATCGAGGGACAGGGGGCTCTATGGCTACACCTTC
- TRBD1 TRBJ1-1 TRBV7-9 CASSERTGQGTEAFF TGTGCCAGCAGCGAGAGGACAGGGCAGGGGACTGAAGCTTTCTTT
- TRBD2 TRBJ2-5 TRBV5-1 CASSPGLAGGRRGETQYF TGCGCCAGCAGCCCGGGACTAGCGGGGGGGCGAAGGGGAGAGACCCAGTACTTC
- TRBD1 TRBJ1-4 TRBV6-5 CASRLTTGVGEKLFF TGTGCCAGCAGACTTACGACAGGGGTAGGGGAAAAACTGTTTTTT
- TRBD2 TRBJ2-7 TRBV5-4 CASSFSGRIREQYF TGTGCCAGCAGCTTCAGCGGGAGAATTCGGGAGCAGTACTTC
- - TRBJ2-1 TRBV18 CASSATNRGKSVEEGFF TGTGCCAGCTCAGCCACGAATCGAGGGAAGTCAGTGGAGGAGGGGTTCTTC
- - TRBJ2-1 TRBV21-1 CASSGHRRSYNEQFF TGTGCCAGCAGCGGGCACAGGCGCTCCTACAATGAGCAGTTCTTC